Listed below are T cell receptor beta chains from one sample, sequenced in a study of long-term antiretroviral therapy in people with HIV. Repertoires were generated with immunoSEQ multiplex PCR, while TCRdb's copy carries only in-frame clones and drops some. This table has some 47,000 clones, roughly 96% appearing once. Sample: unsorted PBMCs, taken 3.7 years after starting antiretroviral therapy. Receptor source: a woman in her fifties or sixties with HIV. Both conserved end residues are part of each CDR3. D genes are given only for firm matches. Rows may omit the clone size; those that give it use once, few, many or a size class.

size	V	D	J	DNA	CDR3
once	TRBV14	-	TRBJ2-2	TGTGCCAGCAGCCGAGCGCTAAACACCGGGGAGCTGTTTTTT	CASSRALNTGELFF
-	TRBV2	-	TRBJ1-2	TGTGCCAGCCTACAGGATAACTATGGCTACACCTTC	CASLQDNYGYTF
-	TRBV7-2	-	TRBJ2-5	TGTGCCAGCAGCTTAGTATACTCACAAGAGACCCAGTACTTC	CASSLVYSQETQYF
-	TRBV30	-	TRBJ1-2	TGTGCCTGGAGTTCTCCTAGGGGGTTCAGTGGGGGCTACACCTTC	CAWSSPRGFSGGYTF
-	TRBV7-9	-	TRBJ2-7	TGTGCCAGCAGCTCCTCAATGGAACCGGGTTACGAGCAGTACTTC	CASSSSMEPGYEQYF
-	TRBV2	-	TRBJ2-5	TGTGCCAGCAGTGAGACAGAAGGTCCCCAGTACTTC	CASSETEGPQYF
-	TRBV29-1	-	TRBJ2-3	TGCAGCGTTGTGCCTAAGGGGGTGAGCACAGATACGCAGTATTTT	CSVVPKGVSTDTQYF
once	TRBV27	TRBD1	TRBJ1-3	TGTGCCAGCAGTCGTACCGGGACAGGGGGTGGAAACACCATATATTTT	CASSRTGTGGGNTIYF
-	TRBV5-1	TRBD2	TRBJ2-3	TGCGCCAGCAGCGTAGCGGGGGGAAGGGATACGCAGTATTTT	CASSVAGGRDTQYF
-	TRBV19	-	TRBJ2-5	TGTGCCAGTAGTATAGTCCCCATGGAGGGAGAGACCCAGTACTTC	CASSIVPMEGETQYF
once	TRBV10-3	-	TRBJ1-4	TGTGCCATCAGGTCCAGGAATGAAAAACTGTTTTTT	CAIRSRNEKLFF
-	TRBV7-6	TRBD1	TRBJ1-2	TGTGCCAGCAGCTTCAGGGCAGGGGGCGAGGCCTTCAGCTATGGCTACACCTTC	CASSFRAGGEAFSYGYTF
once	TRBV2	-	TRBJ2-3	TGTGCCAGCAGTGAATGGCAGACAGATACGCAGTATTTT	CASSEWQTDTQYF
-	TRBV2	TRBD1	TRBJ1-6	TGTGCCAGCAGCCGGGACAGGGTTAATTCACCCCTCCACTTT	CASSRDRVNSPLHF
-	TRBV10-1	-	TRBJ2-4	TGCGCCGCTATCGGGGATCCCAAAAACATTCAGTACTTC	CAAIGDPKNIQYF
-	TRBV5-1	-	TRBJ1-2	TGCGCCAGCAGCTCGGGGGCGGGGGCTGGCTACACCTTC	CASSSGAGAGYTF
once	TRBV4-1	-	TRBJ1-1	TGCGCCAGCAGCCAAGATGGGACAACCCCCCTCCTGAACACTGAAGCTTTCTTT	CASSQDGTTPLLNTEAFF
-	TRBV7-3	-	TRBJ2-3	TGTGCCAGCTCGCCAGGGATACTTCCAGATACGCAGTATTTT	CASSPGILPDTQYF
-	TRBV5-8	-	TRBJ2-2	TGTGCCAGCAGCTGGCAGGGTTACACCGGGGAGCTGTTTTTT	CASSWQGYTGELFF
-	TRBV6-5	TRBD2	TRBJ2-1	TGTGCCACCGGGACCGGGACTAAATACAATGAGCAGTTCTTC	CATGTGTKYNEQFF
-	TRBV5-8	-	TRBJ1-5	TGTGCCAGCAGCTTGGGGTTCGGCAGTGCTTCCAATCAGCCCCAGCATTTT	CASSLGFGSASNQPQHF
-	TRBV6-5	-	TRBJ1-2	TGTGCCAGCAGTTACTCGTCGAAGGAACAAGGCTACACCTTC	CASSYSSKEQGYTF
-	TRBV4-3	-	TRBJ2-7	TGCGCCAGCAGCCAAGATAAGTGGCAGAGATTCAACGAGCAGTACTTC	CASSQDKWQRFNEQYF
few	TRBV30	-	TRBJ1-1	TGTGCCTGGAGTGTACCGGGACATAACACTGAAGCTTTCTTT	CAWSVPGHNTEAFF
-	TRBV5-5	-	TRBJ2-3	TGTGCCAGCAGCCCCCTTCAGGGACTTGGGGCGCAGTATTTT	CASSPLQGLGAQYF
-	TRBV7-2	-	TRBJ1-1	TGTGCCAGCAGCTTGGGCAGTGAAGCTTTCTTT	CASSLGSEAFF
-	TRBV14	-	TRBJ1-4	TGTGCCAGCAGCCGCCCTTCGGGCTCAACTAATGAAAAACTGTTTTTT	CASSRPSGSTNEKLFF
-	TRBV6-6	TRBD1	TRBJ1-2	TGTGCCAGCAGGGGGGACAGGGAAAACTATGGCTACACCTTC	CASRGDRENYGYTF
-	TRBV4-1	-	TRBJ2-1	TGCGCCAGCAGCTCGAGGAGGGACTTAAGCAATGAGCAGTTCTTC	CASSSRRDLSNEQFF
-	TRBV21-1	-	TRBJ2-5	TGTGCCAGTCAGGGGGTGGGGGTCCGGGAGACCCAGTACTTC	CASQGVGVRETQYF
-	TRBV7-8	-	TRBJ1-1	TGTGCCAGCAGCTTATTCTTGAAGGGCAACCTGAACACTGAAGCTTTCTTT	CASSLFLKGNLNTEAFF
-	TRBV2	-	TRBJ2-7	TGTGCCAGCAGTGAACTGGGCCAGAAAATCGACGAGCAGTACTTC	CASSELGQKIDEQYF
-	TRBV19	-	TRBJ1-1	TGTGCCAGTAGTATTGGGGGAGGGAACACTGAAGCTTTCTTT	CASSIGGGNTEAFF